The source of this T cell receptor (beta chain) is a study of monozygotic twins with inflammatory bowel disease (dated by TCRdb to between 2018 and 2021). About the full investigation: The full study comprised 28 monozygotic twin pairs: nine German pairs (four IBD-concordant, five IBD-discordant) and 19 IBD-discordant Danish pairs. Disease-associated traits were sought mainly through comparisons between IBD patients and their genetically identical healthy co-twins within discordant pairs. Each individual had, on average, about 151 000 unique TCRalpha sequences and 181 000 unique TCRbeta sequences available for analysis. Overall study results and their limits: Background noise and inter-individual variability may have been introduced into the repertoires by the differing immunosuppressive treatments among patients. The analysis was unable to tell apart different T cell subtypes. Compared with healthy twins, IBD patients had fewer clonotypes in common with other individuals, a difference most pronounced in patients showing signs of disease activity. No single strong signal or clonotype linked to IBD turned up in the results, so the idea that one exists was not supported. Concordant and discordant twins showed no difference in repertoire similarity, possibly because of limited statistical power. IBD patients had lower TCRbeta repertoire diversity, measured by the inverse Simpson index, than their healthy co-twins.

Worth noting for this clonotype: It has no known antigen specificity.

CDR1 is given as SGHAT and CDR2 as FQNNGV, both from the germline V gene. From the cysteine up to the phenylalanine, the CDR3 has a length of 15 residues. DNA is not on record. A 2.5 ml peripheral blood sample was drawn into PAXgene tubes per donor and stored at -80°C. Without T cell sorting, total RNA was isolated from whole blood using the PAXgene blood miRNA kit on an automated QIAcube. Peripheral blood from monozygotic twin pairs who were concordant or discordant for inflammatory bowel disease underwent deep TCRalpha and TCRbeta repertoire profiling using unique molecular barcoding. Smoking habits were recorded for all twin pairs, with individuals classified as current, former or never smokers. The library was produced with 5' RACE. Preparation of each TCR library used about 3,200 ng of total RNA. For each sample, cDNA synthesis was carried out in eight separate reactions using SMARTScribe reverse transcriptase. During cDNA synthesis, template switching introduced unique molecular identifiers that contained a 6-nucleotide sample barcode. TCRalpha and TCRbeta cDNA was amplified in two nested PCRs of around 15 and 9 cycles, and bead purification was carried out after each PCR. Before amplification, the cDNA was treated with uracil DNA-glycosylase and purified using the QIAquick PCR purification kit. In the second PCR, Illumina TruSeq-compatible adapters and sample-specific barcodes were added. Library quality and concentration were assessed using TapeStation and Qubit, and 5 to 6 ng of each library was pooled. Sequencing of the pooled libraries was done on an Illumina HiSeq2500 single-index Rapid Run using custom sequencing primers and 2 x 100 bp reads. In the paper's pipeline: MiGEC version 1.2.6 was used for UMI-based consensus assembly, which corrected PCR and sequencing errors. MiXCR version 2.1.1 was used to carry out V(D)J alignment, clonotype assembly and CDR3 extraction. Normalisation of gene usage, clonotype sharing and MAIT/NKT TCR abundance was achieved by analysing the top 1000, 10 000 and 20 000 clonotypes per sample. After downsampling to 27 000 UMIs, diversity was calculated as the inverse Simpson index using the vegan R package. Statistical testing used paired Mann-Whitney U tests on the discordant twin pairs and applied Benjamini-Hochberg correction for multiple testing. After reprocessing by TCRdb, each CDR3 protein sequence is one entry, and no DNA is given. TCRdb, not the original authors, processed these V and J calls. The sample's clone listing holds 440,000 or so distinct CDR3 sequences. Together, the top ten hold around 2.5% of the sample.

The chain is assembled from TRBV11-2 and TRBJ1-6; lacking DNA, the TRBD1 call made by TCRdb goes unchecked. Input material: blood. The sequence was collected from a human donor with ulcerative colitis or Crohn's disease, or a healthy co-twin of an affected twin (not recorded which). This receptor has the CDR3 CASSQLDRGNSPLHF.